Detailed here is one T cell receptor (beta chain). The antigen remains undetermined. The data originate from a study of T-cell reconstitution after alpha-beta-depleted transplantation in children. Preparation of the TCRbeta library was carried out with unique molecular identifiers. Each CDR3 protein gets one entry after TCRdb re-called the PCR reads with MiXCR. The sample has hundreds of thousands of distinct CDR3 sequences, around 12% seen once; the top ten hold 0.79%. The V and J ends lost 3 bases and 0 bases respectively, with 15 bases between them. This CDR3 region has 17 residues. Germline CDR1 and CDR2: LNHDA and SQIVND (reference sequence). Whole-study findings and limits: T-cell counts and diversity at one year post-transplant came mainly from newly produced T cells. In some patients, recipient T cells and intrathymic progenitors surviving conditioning explained high day-60 diversity. The origin of alpha-beta T cells about two months after transplant was reportedly several hundred expanded graft clones.

This specimen was PBMCs, taken before TCRalphabeta/CD19-depleted stem cell transplant. The source of this sequence is a girl aged 2-10 years with congenital amegakaryocytic thrombocytopenia, due to receive a stem cell transplant. This rearrangement joins TRBV19 to TRBJ2-1; D not resolved. CDR3 nucleotide sequence: TGTGCCAGTAGTATCTCCGGCTCTCCTAGCTCCTACAATGAGCAGTTCTTC. It is translated as CASSISGSPSSYNEQFF.